This TCR beta chain is from a study of T cell changes during pregnancy in multiple sclerosis. V was trimmed by 3 bases and J by 0 bases, leaving 15 bases between them. The CDR3 extends over 16 amino acids. Germline V CDR1 and CDR2: LGHNA, YNFKEQ. Here immunoSEQ multiplex PCR was the method, and the copy in TCRdb shows in-frame clones only, minus some. The top ten clones hold about 0.52% of a sample with under 85,000 clones, 90% to 95% of them seen once. The sequence was collected from a female donor with multiple sclerosis, enrolled in a pregnancy study. The sequencing used CD4+ T cells from peripheral blood mononuclear cells, collected in the second trimester of pregnancy. The V call is TRBV4-2, the J call TRBJ2-7, with a weak D call TRBD2 (6 bases). This chain's CDR3 is CASSQFGLSSSYEQYF. The CDR3 DNA reads as TGTGCCAGCAGCCAGTTCGGACTATCGAGCTCCTACGAGCAGTACTTC.